This T cell receptor beta chain was obtained from a study of CD8+CD57+ T cells in acquired aplastic anemia. The wider study: Mean DNA quantity obtained from sorted CD4+ and CD8+ cells was 3.2 ug. The study's findings and limits: Patient and control CD8+ Simpson's diversity was not significantly different. Patients had around 30 CD8+ CDR3 sequences in common with controls (the shared set).

In its sample, this clonotype was seen once. Its antigen is as yet unknown. Genomic DNA served as template for TCR beta VDJ and CDR3 profiling. MiXCR, applied by TCRdb to the reads, yields one record per CDR3 protein. The table shows 160,000 or so distinct CDR3 sequences, with 45% to 50% occurring only once. V lost 0 bases and J 7 bases, leaving 15 bases between the germline ends. The CDR3 consists of 15 residues. Germline values: CDR1 SNHLY, CDR2 FYNNEI. Patients picked for sequencing had shown CD8+CD57+ cell expansion detected by flow cytometry. The receptor was derived from a human donor with aplastic anemia. This chain links TRBV2 with TRBJ1-2; D is undetermined. Sequenced material: sorted CD4+, CD8+, or CD8+CD57+ T cells (not recorded which) from PBMCs. The CDR3 sequence is CASSEAPPAKSGYTF. DNA for the CDR3: TGTGCCAGCAGTGAAGCGCCCCCAGCCAAGAGTGGCTACACCTTC.